A single sample is the source of the 28 T cell receptor beta chains below, sequenced in a study of T cell repertoires in cytomegalovirus infection. In TCRdb, the reads were re-called with MiXCR into one record per CDR3 protein. In the table there are 650,000 to 850,000 distinct CDR3 sequences, under 35% of which are singletons. These TCRs are of unknown antigen specificity. Sequenced material: cultured CD8+ T cells from PBMCs, taken from culture after CMV antigen stimulation. The receptors were gathered from a human donor in good health (CMV status not recorded). Some clones in this sample may be carry-over from other donors' samples.

The chain uses TRBV6-1 and TRBJ2-7; D is unresolved. V gave up 1 base and J gave up 0 bases, with 10 bases separating them. The length of the CDR3 is 15 residues. In germline, CDR1 is MNHNS, CDR2 SASEGT. CDR3 sequence reads: CASSEGSSSSYEQYV. In DNA form, the CDR3 reads TGTGCCAGCAGTGAAGGGAGCTCGAGCTCCTACGAGCAGTACGTC.

The V gene is TRBV27, the J gene TRBJ1-6, with a tentative D call TRBD1 (5 bases). The CDR3 totals 13 residues. Germline CDR1 reads MNHEY; CDR2 reads SMNVEV (reference sequence). With 3 bases removed from V and 10 bases from J, the gap between germline ends came to 10 bases. The CDR3, as DNA: TGTGCCAGCAGTTTTGGGGGAGGCTCACCCCTCCACTTT. Residues: CASSFGGGSPLHF.

The rearrangement links TRBV12-3 or TRBV12-4 to TRBJ2-7; 8 bases map to TRBD2. Trimming at V came to 6 bases and at J to 9 bases, leaving 13 bases not matched to a gene. The CDR3 has 14 residues. Written as DNA, the CDR3 is TGTGCCAGCAGACGGGGACTAGTGGGGGTACGGCAGTACTTC. It encodes CASRRGLVGVRQYF.

The CDR3 coding sequence is TGTGCCAGCAGTACCTCGACAGGGAAAAATGAAAAACTGTTTTTT. This codes for CASSTSTGKNEKLFF. The J gene is TRBJ1-4, the V gene TRBV6-5; TRBD1 matches 7 bases. The CDR3 consists of 15 residues. From germline, CDR1 is MNHEY and CDR2 SVGAGI. With 5 bases clipped from V and 5 bases from J, the junction kept 8 bases outside the gene matches.

Only a few counts were recorded for this clonotype. The chain employs TRBV7-8 and TRBJ2-5, with D uncertain. Germline lookup yields CDR1 SGHVS and CDR2 FQNEAQ. The V end lost 4 bases, the J end lost 0 bases, and 18 bases lay between the germline ends. There are 17 residues in the CDR3. The CDR3 DNA reads TGTGCCAGCAGCTCTATGTGGCCGCAGGTGTACCAAGAGACCCAGTACTTC. It encodes CASSSMWPQVYQETQYF. The complete variable domain, with remaining parts taken from reference TRBV7-8 and TRBJ2-5, reads GAGVSQSPRYKVAKRGQDVALRCDPISGHVSLFWYQQALGQGPEFLTYFQNEAQLDKSGLPSDRFFAERPEGSVSTLKIQRTQQEDSAVYLCASSSMWPQVYQETQYFGPGTRLLVL.

This clonotype was picked up many times. This chain joins TRBV7-8 and TRBJ2-7; 7 bases align to TRBD2. V shed 5 bases, J shed 7 bases, and the junction held 14 bases outside the gene matches. The CDR3 covers 15 residues. Germline assignment: CDR1 SGHVS and CDR2 FQNEAQ. The CDR3 DNA is TGTGCCAGCAGCGGAGATATCGGACGGGGAGGGGAGCAGTACTTC. Amino acid sequence: CASSGDIGRGGEQYF.

This chain joins TRBV27 and TRBJ2-2; weak D call: TRBD2 (7 bases). The V gene's germline CDR1 is MNHEY and CDR2 SMNVEV (reference sequence). V dropped 4 bases and J dropped 6 bases, with 18 bases sitting between them. There are 16 residues in the CDR3. CDR3 in amino acids: CASSWDKTGGPGELFF. CDR3 in DNA: TGTGCCAGCAGTTGGGACAAAACGGGGGGTCCCGGGGAGCTGTTTTTT.

This clonotype was observed at least ten times. The rearrangement joins TRBV19 to TRBJ1-1; 8 bases fit TRBD1. The CDR3 runs to 13 residues. V shed 7 bases, J shed 5 bases, and the junction held 6 bases outside the gene matches. Germline values: CDR1 LNHDA, CDR2 SQIVND (reference sequence). The CDR3 bases are TGTGCCAGTACTTCGACAGGGGTAACTGAAGCTTTCTTT. Its translation: CASTSTGVTEAFF.

The chain carries TRBV7-9 and TRBJ1-5; 10 bases fit TRBD1. Germline CDR1 is SEHNR and CDR2 is FQNEAQ (reference sequence). The CDR3 contains 12 residues. V dropped 3 bases and J dropped 14; count of bases not matched to a gene: 4. CDR3 residues: CASSFWDRGKHF. The CDR3 DNA follows: TGTGCCAGCAGCTTTTGGGACAGGGGAAAGCATTTT.

This sequence joins TRBV10-2 and TRBJ1-1; no clear D. The germline V and J ends were trimmed by 2 bases and 6 bases, with 13 bases remaining between them. Germline V gives CDR1 WSHSY, CDR2 SAAADI. The CDR3 consists of 14 residues. CDR3 in DNA: TGCGCCAGCAGTGAGGCCCCTATCGGGGCTGAAGCTTTCTTT. Translation: CASSEAPIGAEAFF.

V is TRBV6-2 or TRBV6-3 and J is TRBJ2-1; D is uncertain. Trimming pared 2 bases from V and 16 bases from J, leaving 12 bases between. The germline V gene has CDR1 MNHEY and CDR2 SVGEGT. There are 11 residues in the CDR3. CDR3 protein: CASSYPDNQFF. In DNA form, the CDR3 reads TGTGCCAGCAGTTACCCGGATAATCAATTCTTC.

The V and J genes are TRBV4-1 and TRBJ1-4; 7 positions match TRBD1. V lost 2 bases to trimming and J lost 10 bases; unmatched junction nucleotides: 10. From germline, CDR1 is MGHRA and CDR2 YSYEKL. The CDR3 consists of 15 residues. This CDR3 is CASSQQTGLFGKLFF. CDR3 DNA: TGCGCCAGCAGCCAACAGACAGGGTTATTTGGAAAACTGTTTTTT.

A few counts support this clonotype. This sequence joins TRBV27 and TRBJ2-2; 12 bases are shared with TRBD1. V was pared by 6 bases and J by 4 bases, with 3 bases of the junction left unmatched. The CDR3 consists of 15 residues. CDR1 and CDR2 (germline): MNHEY, SMNVEV (reference sequence). CDR3 region: CASSRGQGATGELFF. CDR3 nucleotides: TGTGCCAGCAGCCGGGGACAGGGGGCCACCGGGGAGCTGTTTTTT.

This chain connects TRBV29-1 to TRBJ2-1; tentative D call: TRBD1 (7 bases). This CDR3 is 12 amino acids long. Germline loops: CDR1 SQVTM, CDR2 ANQGSEA. Trimming stripped 6 bases from V and 8 bases from J, with 14 bases between. The CDR3 region is CSVTDRRDEQFF. CDR3 DNA: TGCAGCGTCACGGACAGGAGGGATGAGCAGTTCTTC.

The chain is built from TRBV7-6 and TRBJ2-7; 7 positions match TRBD2. This CDR3 region has 16 residues. After removal of 1 base from V and 1 base from J, the junction contained 7 bases not matched to a gene. Germline CDR1 SGHVS, CDR2 FNYEAQ. CDR3 sequence: CASSLGPGEGSYEQYF. Here the CDR3 DNA reads TGTGCCAGCAGCTTAGGGCCGGGGGAGGGATCCTACGAGCAGTACTTC.

This chain uses TRBV25-1 with TRBJ1-2, with a tentative D call TRBD1 (6 bases). The CDR3 extends over 15 amino acids. Germline V lookup: CDR1 MGHDK, CDR2 SYGVNS. V was pared by 1 base and J by 3 bases, with 12 bases between. DNA for the CDR3: TGTGCCAGCAGTGAATTCAAGGACAGACACTATGGCTACACCTTC. Translation gives CASSEFKDRHYGYTF.

This chain joins TRBV4-1 and TRBJ2-5, with a weak D call TRBD1 (5 bases). From germline, CDR1 is MGHRA and CDR2 YSYEKL. Trimming cost V 4 bases and J 5 bases, with 17 bases left between them. This CDR3 region has 15 residues. This CDR3 is CASSLSSPPGETQYF. The CDR3 DNA is TGCGCCAGCAGCCTAAGTAGCCCCCCAGGGGAGACCCAGTACTTC.

V gene TRBV4-2 combines with J gene TRBJ2-7, with D perhaps matching TRBD2 (6 bases). Germline-derived CDR1 and CDR2 are LGHNA and YNFKEQ. V gave up 1 base and J gave up 2 bases, with 18 bases separating them. This CDR3 spans 17 amino acids. The CDR3 coding sequence is TGTGCCAGCAGCCAAGCCGAGTACGGGACGGGAGCCTACGAGCAGTACTTC. It specifies CASSQAEYGTGAYEQYF.

This clonotype appeared a few times. The chain is built from TRBV7-9 and TRBJ2-5; tentative D call: TRBD1 (8 bases). V dropped 4 bases and J dropped 4 bases, with 16 bases sitting between them. The CDR3 has 15 residues. The V gene's germline CDR1 is SEHNR and CDR2 FQNEAQ (reference sequence). CDR3 coding DNA: TGTGCCAGCAGCTCGCCGACAGGGGAGGGAGAGACCCAGTACTTC. Its translation is CASSSPTGEGETQYF.

This clonotype was counted many times. This chain connects TRBV7-9 to TRBJ2-1, with 9 positions matching TRBD2. There are 15 residues in the CDR3. Losses at the gene ends were 5 bases for V and 6 bases for J; bases not matched to a gene: 8. CDR1 SEHNR and CDR2 FQNEAQ come from the germline V gene (reference sequence). The CDR3, as DNA: TGTGCCAGCAGCCTGGTTAGCGGGGGTCTCAATGAGCAGTTCTTC. It encodes CASSLVSGGLNEQFF. Combining the CDR3 with reference TRBV7-9 and TRBJ2-1 gives the whole variable domain DTGVSQNPRHKITKRGQNVTFRCDPISEHNRLYWYRQTLGQGPEFLTYFQNEAQLEKSRLLSDRFSAERPKGSFSTLEIQRTEQGDSAMYLCASSLVSGGLNEQFFGPGTRLTVL.

CDR3 in DNA: TGTGCCAGTAGTCCGGACGGGAACTACGAGCAGTACTTC. Translation: CASSPDGNYEQYF. The J gene is TRBJ2-7, the V gene TRBV19; D is possibly TRBD2 (5 bases). V was trimmed by 5 bases and J by 3 bases, leaving 11 bases between them. This CDR3 spans 13 amino acids. The germline V gene encodes CDR1 LNHDA and CDR2 SQIVND (reference sequence).

This clonotype was seen repeatedly, ten times or more. This chain links TRBV7-6 with TRBJ1-4; 9 bases match TRBD1. V trimming: 3 bases; J trimming: 2 bases; junction bases outside the gene matches: 7. The CDR3 length is 17 residues. Per germline, CDR1 SGHVS and CDR2 FNYEAQ. The CDR3 is CASSFPGQGRTNEKLFF. CDR3 in DNA: TGTGCCAGCAGCTTTCCGGGACAGGGTAGGACTAATGAAAAACTGTTTTTT. The whole variable domain, filled in from reference TRBV7-6 and TRBJ1-4, reads GAGVSQSPRYKVTKRGQDVALRCDPISGHVSLYWYRQALGQGPEFLTYFNYEAQQDKSGLPNDRFSAERPEGSISTLTIQRTEQRDSAMYRCASSFPGQGRTNEKLFFGSGTQLSVL.

In this sample, this clonotype turned up once. The genes are TRBV6-6 and TRBJ1-5; TRBD1 might be the D (5 bases). From germline, CDR1 is MNHNY and CDR2 SVGAGI (reference sequence). The CDR3 is made up of 13 amino acids. Between the trimmed V and J ends, which lost 10 bases and 7 bases, there was a span of 17 bases. This chain's CDR3 is CATMPGLYQPQHF. The CDR3 DNA is TGTGCCACAATGCCAGGGCTGTACCAGCCCCAGCATTTT.

The chain recombines TRBV20-1 with TRBJ1-1; tentative D call: TRBD1 (6 bases). This CDR3 is built from 13 residues. V lost 5 bases, J lost 2 bases, and 12 bases lay in between. Germline V lookup: CDR1 DFQATT, CDR2 SNEGSKA (reference sequence). CDR3 in DNA: TGCAGTGCTGGGGACATCTTTAACACTGAAGCTTTCTTT. Its protein is CSAGDIFNTEAFF.

This clonotype was observed a handful of times. The J gene is TRBJ1-2, the V gene TRBV7-9; D not certain. The germline gives CDR1 SEHNR, CDR2 FQNEAQ (reference sequence). Trimming stripped 4 bases from V and 1 base from J, with 16 bases between. The CDR3 has 16 residues. The DNA for the CDR3 is TGTGCCAGCAGCTCCTATGACATCACACTTAACTATGGCTACACCTTC. Protein: CASSSYDITLNYGYTF.

This clonotype showed up just a few times. J is TRBJ2-3 and V is TRBV5-1, with D possibly TRBD2 on 6 matching bases. V lost 5 bases and J lost 0, with 16 bases in between. CDR3 size: 16 residues. Germline V CDR1 and CDR2: SGHRS, YFSETQ. CDR3 amino acids: CASRTAGSPSTDTQYF. In nucleotides, the CDR3 is TGCGCCAGCAGAACTGCGGGGTCCCCTAGCACAGATACGCAGTATTTT.

This chain joins TRBV10-3 and TRBJ1-1, with unresolved D. The CDR3 contains 13 residues. From germline, CDR1 is ENHRY and CDR2 SYGVKD. Between the trimmed V and J ends, which lost 4 bases and 0 bases, there was a span of 6 bases. The CDR3 sequence: CAISVGMNTEAFF. The CDR3 bases are TGTGCCATCAGTGTGGGGATGAACACTGAAGCTTTCTTT.

This chain links TRBV6-5 with TRBJ2-1; tentatively, D is TRBD1 (5 bases). This CDR3 comprises 14 residues. The germline CDR1 and CDR2 sequences are MNHEY and SVGAGI. Trimming took 0 bases from V and 3 from J, leaving 6 bases between them. The CDR3 spells CASSYSDNYNEQFF. The CDR3 DNA follows: TGTGCCAGCAGTTACTCGGACAACTACAATGAGCAGTTCTTC.